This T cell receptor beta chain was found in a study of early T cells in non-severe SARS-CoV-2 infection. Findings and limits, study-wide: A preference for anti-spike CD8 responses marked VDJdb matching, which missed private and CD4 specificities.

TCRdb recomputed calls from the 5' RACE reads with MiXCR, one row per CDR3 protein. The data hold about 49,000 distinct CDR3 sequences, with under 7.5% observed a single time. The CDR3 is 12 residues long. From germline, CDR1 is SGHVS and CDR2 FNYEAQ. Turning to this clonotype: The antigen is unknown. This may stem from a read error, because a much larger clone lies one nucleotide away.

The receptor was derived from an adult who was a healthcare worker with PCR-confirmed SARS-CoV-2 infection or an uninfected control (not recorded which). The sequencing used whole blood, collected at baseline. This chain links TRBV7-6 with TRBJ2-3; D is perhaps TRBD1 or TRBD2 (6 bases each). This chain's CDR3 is CVSSVGGITQYF. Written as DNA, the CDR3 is TGTGTCAGCAGCGTCGGGGGCATTACGCAGTATTTT.